Sequencing of this T cell receptor beta chain was carried out in a study of cytomegalovirus exposure and HLA in healthy donors (dated by TCRdb to 2017 to 2019). Looking at the study overall: An earlier analysis of roughly 500 of the donors reported 250 to 300 Gb of sequence data and about 120 million unique TCR beta sequences obtained from roughly 170 million T cells. Of the roughly 410 genotyped donors, 80% to 90% were placed in the genetic ancestry cluster associated with self-reported Caucasian donors. Five DR-DQ haplotypes were treated as single units for association and clustering because of strong linkage in the cohort. To study patterns of TCR occurrence, a later analysis re-analyzed previously published TCR beta repertoires from 600 to 750 donors and added high-resolution HLA genotyping. Donor age, sex, ethnicity and CMV serostatus were compiled together with the repertoire data. The study aimed to test whether signatures of past pathogen exposure could be identified by cataloging public T cell receptors. Using immunosequencing, the study profiled T cell repertoires from about 610 subjects and related those repertoires to cytomegalovirus serostatus. Rather than drawing on any new phenotypic data, the later analysis identified candidate immune exposures from TCR beta sequences and the way those sequences occurred across donors. Around 320 gigabases of sequencing data and 70 million to 100 million unique TCR sequences were included in an early release covering 500 to 750 HLA-typed donors. Every repertoire in the discovery cohort had been generated on one and the same sequencing platform. Genome-wide SNP genotypes for about 65% of the roughly 670 donors were used in a later genetic analysis, which treated that subset as a discovery cohort. Among 300 to 500 genotyped donors of the cohort, an average of roughly 230,000 unique TCR beta nucleotide sequences was sequenced per donor, of which 15% to 20% were non-productive. Typing coverage varied by locus: about 629-640 donors for A, B, C, DRB1 and DQB1; roughly 500 for DQA1; nearly 610 for DPA1; about 450 for DPB1. To predict cytomegalovirus infection status, the study brought together high-throughput TCR immunosequencing, statistical association of individual TCRs with disease status, and machine learning. Along with the approximately 620-subject first cohort, a separate validation cohort of 120 different subjects was used. Class I and class II HLA loci were covered by the typing at four-digit resolution. An earlier analysis of some 500 of the donors used high-throughput TCR beta sequencing to judge whether each TCR beta V gene segment behaved as functional or pseudogenic.

The investigation overall reported the following: Roughly uniform sequencing depth across donors was assumed in presence/absence analyses, although this assumption may not hold. A later analysis found that most CMV-associated TCR beta chains appeared HLA-restricted, with HLA associations seemingly driven largely by CMV exposure. In a later analysis, several top co-occurrence clusters were reported to appear linked to parvovirus B19, influenza, CMV and Epstein-Barr virus. In a later genetic analysis, a missense DCLRE1C variant was associated with V-gene and J-gene trimming of TCR beta chains, and the association was replicated in an independent cohort. A cluster of highly shared sequence variants was judged likely to represent a technical artifact of the sequencing pipeline. According to a later analysis, TCR association rates differed among HLA loci, with DRB1 alleles showing the most associated TCRs and HLA-C alleles showing the fewest. Because HLA typing was unavailable for some donors at each locus, only the typed subset was used in association tests. In both the original and validation cohorts, the classifier was reported to diagnose cytomegalovirus status with high specificity and sensitivity. Specific HLA alleles were associated with over 15,000 TCR beta sequences at a false discovery rate of 0.05 in a later analysis. The authors suggested that the approach could potentially be extended to other disease states and immunological phenotypes. Only TCR beta chains were sequenced in this cohort, and the absence of alpha or paired-chain data limited detectable features. The earlier analysis of about 600 of the donors excluded some 15 rarely observed V segments, including chromosome 9 orphons, because counts were too low. In vitro tests confirmed that a few of the cytomegalovirus-associated TCR beta chains recognize cytomegalovirus antigens. Most TCR sequences were seen in very few donors, while some public TCRs were found in many individuals. The study listed 164 TCR beta chains as associated with cytomegalovirus. A later analysis found that HLA-associated TCR beta chains were more clonally expanded and had lower generation probabilities than equally common non-associated chains. A further reported finding was that TCR beta sequences accurately predicted the HLA-A and HLA-B alleles for most subjects in the first cohort. CMV serostatus was the only immune exposure information available for the cohort. Correlated functional status among segregating V segments might be attributable to linkage disequilibrium, but an unknown experimental factor could not be ruled out. In a later genetic analysis, fewer N-insertions in productive TCRs were reported among donors in an Asian-associated ancestry cluster than the roughly 670-donor mean. In an earlier analysis of 587 of the donors, most TCR beta V segments appeared in productive rearrangements about 87% or about 30% of the time, broadly matching IMGT annotations. Strong co-occurrence of HLA alleles, especially DR and DQ, made assigning TCR associations to individual alleles difficult.

Concerning this clone: What this receptor recognizes is not known. Per-base qualities were not stored, and no clone one base away is much larger.

Libraries came from the immunoSEQ multiplex PCR assay. A mixture of 60 forward primers for TCR Vbeta segments and 13 reverse primers for TCR Jbeta segments was used in the multiplex PCR. The CDR3 region of rearranged TCR beta genes was amplified from genomic DNA by a multiplex PCR assay. The Illumina HiSeq System was used to sequence the amplified TCR beta libraries as 87-base-pair reads. The study's own analysis went as follows. Across the 600 to 700 repertoires, a later analysis counted tens of millions of unique TCR beta chains, 9.5 million to 13 million of which were shared by at least two donors. Raw reads were error-corrected and collapsed into unique sequences with a nearest-neighbor algorithm that merged closely related sequences to remove PCR and sequencing errors. To assign V, D and J gene segments, CDR3 sequences were aligned to IMGT reference sequences. For a sequence to be retained, a match of at least six nucleotides to both a V gene segment and a J gene segment was required. A rearrangement was called productive if the CDR3 had no stop codons and remained in frame with V and J, and every other rearrangement was called non-productive. Following IMGT convention, CDR3 was defined as the stretch from the second conserved V-encoded cysteine to the conserved J-encoded phenylalanine. The earlier analysis of approximately 590 of the donors excluded any sequence lacking an unambiguous match to a single V gene segment. In an earlier analysis of 500 to 750 of the donors, V segments were called functional above 56.7% productive rearrangements and were called segregating when the between-donor standard deviation exceeded 5%. A statistical classification framework was built for diagnosing cytomegalovirus status from the catalog of TCR beta chain sequences. V and J gene assignment, in a later analysis, came from comparing TCR nucleotide sequences with IMGT/GENE-DB human TR gene sequences. In a later analysis, CDR3 sequences and most-parsimonious VDJ recombination scenarios were assigned using the TCRdist pipeline. In a later analysis, each TCR beta chain was defined by its CDR3 amino acid sequence together with its V-gene family, and reads lacking a unique V-gene family were excluded. To address suspected cross-contamination and a sequencing artifact, a later analysis removed 592 highly shared, low-generation-probability nucleotide sequences. For each public chain, a later analysis derived a clonal expansion index from normalized ranks of inferred template counts within each repertoire. In a later analysis, generation probabilities were computed using a VDJ recombination model fitted to out-of-frame rearrangements, and the results were checked against IGoR. A later analysis scored TCR-TCR, TCR-HLA and TCR-CMV co-occurrence with hypergeometric tests, applying a repertoire-size bias correction to TCR pairs. A later analysis estimated false discovery rates by permuting HLA or CMV assignments 20 times. A later analysis grouped co-occurring TCRs with DBSCAN, adding TCRdist sequence similarity when clustering within HLA-allele-positive subsets. Co-occurrence clustering excluded repertoires with fewer than 30,000 or more than 120,000 public chains, plus five with anomalous nucleotide sharing. What TCRdb holds here is the immuneACCESS table cut down to in-frame rearrangements. Part of the clones is not present; checked against another copy, under half of the missing clones reflect an unresolved V gene, and the others are unexplained. V and J calls and clone size come straight from that table; D and trimming were deduced from the DNA. This sample is represented by 200,000 to 250,000 clones; more than 70% of them were singletons. Around 0.45% of the sample is held by the ten biggest clonotypes.

In total, 500 to 700 healthy bone marrow donors made up the cohort. Cohort members were all nominally healthy when sampled, although unrecorded immune exposures were likely present. The donor was CMV seronegative and belonged to the group of 352 seronegative cohort members. A peripheral blood sample was provided by each donor, and peripheral blood mononuclear cells were used for TCR beta sequencing. The Qiagen DNeasy Blood Extraction Kit was used to extract genomic DNA from the blood cell samples. The sample was PBMCs. This clonotype was sampled from a boy between 10 and 17 years old in good health and CMV-seronegative.

The sequenced DNA: TGCGCCAGCACTCCGGGGACAGACATCACAGATACGCAGTATTTT. This encodes CASTPGTDITDTQYF. The chain uses TRBV5-1 and TRBJ2-3, and TRBD1 matches 7 of the central bases. Inclusive of the bounding cysteine and phenylalanine, the CDR3 is 15 residues long. Of all the DNA, just the CDR3 is kept, 45 bases in frame from base 1. Taken from the germline V gene, the CDR1 and CDR2 loops are SGHRS and YFSETQ. V is pruned by 6 bases and J by 2 bases, leaving 9 bases of the junction without a gene match. Reference TRBV5-1 and TRBJ2-3 proteins supply the regions before and after the CDR3; the full variable domain is: KAGVTQTPRYLIKTRGQQVTLSCSPISGHRSVSWYQQTPGQGLQFLFEYFSETQRNKGNFPGRFSGRQFSNSRSEMNVSTLELGDSALYLCASTPGTDITDTQYFGPGTRLTVL.